The rows below give T cell receptor beta chains drawn from one sample of a study of T cell repertoires in ileal Crohn's disease. The repertoire was sequenced with immunoSEQ multiplex PCR; TCRdb's copy has only in-frame clones and lacks some. Here the sample spans about 13,000 clones, about 67% being singletons. What was sequenced was ileal tissue. Receptors were obtained from an adult with Crohn's disease. CDR3s include the opening cysteine and the closing phenylalanine or tryptophan. The order of the fields is V gene, J gene, clone size, D gene, CDR3 DNA, CDR3 protein. D genes are given only for firm matches. The size field is filled for only some rows; it gives once, few, many or a size class.

TRBV11-1	TRBJ1-2	NA	TRBD1	TGTGCCACCAGGGAAACGACAGGGTACTATGGCTACACCTTC	CATRETTGYYGYTF
TRBV7-9	TRBJ2-1	NA	NA	TGTGCCAGCAGCCCGTATCGATCTAGGGACTACAATGAGCAGTTCTTC	CASSPYRSRDYNEQFF
TRBV6-5	TRBJ1-2	NA	TRBD1	TGTGCCAGCAGTTACGGGGACAGGGGCTATGGCTACACCTTC	CASSYGDRGYGYTF
TRBV2	TRBJ2-2	NA	NA	TGTGCCAGCAACCCGGGACGGGGTTGGAAGACCGGGGAGCTGTTTTTT	CASNPGRGWKTGELFF
TRBV27	TRBJ1-6	few	NA	TGTGCCAGCAACCTGGGCTTCGGGAATTCACCCCTCCACTTT	CASNLGFGNSPLHF
TRBV11-2	TRBJ2-2	few	NA	TGTGCCAGCAGCTTAAAACAGAACACCGGGGAGCTGTTTTTT	CASSLKQNTGELFF
TRBV5-1	TRBJ1-2	NA	TRBD1	TGCGCCAGCAGCGTTACCATCCCGGGACAGGGGGCGTCTGGCTACACCTTC	CASSVTIPGQGASGYTF
TRBV5-1	TRBJ1-1	few	NA	TGCGCCAGCAGCTTGGAATTGGGGCGCACTGAAGCTTTCTTT	CASSLELGRTEAFF
TRBV28	TRBJ2-7	NA	TRBD1	TGTGCCAGCAGTTCGACAGGGTTCCAGTTATTAAAACCCTACGAGCAGTACTTC	CASSSTGFQLLKPYEQYF
TRBV6-5	TRBJ2-5	NA	TRBD1	TGTGCCAGCAGTCGGACAGGGGGCAAGGAGACCCAGTACTTC	CASSRTGGKETQYF
TRBV25-1	TRBJ1-3	NA	NA	TGTGCCAGCAGTGAATTGGCAGGGGCAGGAAACACCATATATTTT	CASSELAGAGNTIYF
TRBV10-3	TRBJ1-3	NA	NA	TGTGCCATCAGTGGGACCCTGAGCTCTGGAAACACCATATATTTT	CAISGTLSSGNTIYF
TRBV29-1	TRBJ2-3	NA	NA	TGCAGCGTTCAGGGGTTTGGTGCAGATACGCAGTATTTT	CSVQGFGADTQYF
TRBV5-1	TRBJ2-3	NA	TRBD2	TGCGCCAGCAGTACCGGGACTAGCGGGGGGGCGTTCACAGATACGCAGTATTTT	CASSTGTSGGAFTDTQYF
TRBV6-1	TRBJ1-1	NA	TRBD1	TGTGCCAGCCGTGGGGGCAGGGGGCTGGCTGAAGCTTTCTTT	CASRGGRGLAEAFF
TRBV7-2	TRBJ2-1	NA	TRBD1	TGTGCCAGCAGCTTAGTGGGACAGGGCTACAATGAGCAGTTCTTC	CASSLVGQGYNEQFF
TRBV5-6	TRBJ2-1	NA	TRBD2	TGTGCCAGCAGCTGGGAGGGTGGGGCTCCCAGCTCCTACAATGAGCAGTTCTTC	CASSWEGGAPSSYNEQFF
TRBV19	TRBJ1-2	few	NA	TGTGCCAGTAGTCGGGTCGGGGACTCTACTAACTATGGCTACACCTTC	CASSRVGDSTNYGYTF
TRBV19	TRBJ2-3	NA	TRBD1	TGTGCCAGTAGTATATCAGGGGGCGAGACAGATACGCAGTATTTT	CASSISGGETDTQYF
TRBV6-1	TRBJ2-7	NA	NA	TGTGCCAGCAGTCAGGGCTCAGGACCCTACGAGCAGTACTTC	CASSQGSGPYEQYF
TRBV19	TRBJ1-2	NA	TRBD1	TGTGCCAGTAATCCTCAGGGGGGACCGAGTGGCTACACCTTC	CASNPQGGPSGYTF
TRBV5-1	TRBJ1-6	NA	NA	TGCGCCAGCAGTTCGAGAGTTGGGGATTCACCCCTCCACTTT	CASSSRVGDSPLHF
TRBV6-1	TRBJ2-1	NA	NA	TGTGCCAGCAGCCCCATGGGGAATGAGCAGTTCTTC	CASSPMGNEQFF
TRBV6-1	TRBJ2-7	NA	TRBD1	TGTGCCAGCAGGGACAGGGTACCCGAGCAGTACTTC	CASRDRVPEQYF
TRBV19	TRBJ1-6	NA	TRBD1	TGTGCCAGTGGGGACAGGGGGCGTTGGAATTCACCCCTCCACTTT	CASGDRGRWNSPLHF
TRBV28	TRBJ1-5	NA	TRBD1	TGTGCCAGCAGTCGCGACAGGGGCAATCAGCCCCAGCATTTT	CASSRDRGNQPQHF
TRBV2	TRBJ1-5	NA	TRBD1	TGTGCCAGCAGTGGGACAGGGGGAAATCAGCCCCAGCATTTT	CASSGTGGNQPQHF
TRBV6-6	TRBJ1-2	once	NA	TGTGCCAGCACACTGGGACAAATAACCTATGGCTACACCTTC	CASTLGQITYGYTF
TRBV18	TRBJ2-3	few	NA	TGTGCCAGCTCAGATTCCACAGATACGCAGTATTTT	CASSDSTDTQYF
TRBV27	TRBJ1-6	medium-sized	TRBD1	TGTGCCAGCAGTCCGGGACAGGGGTTTAATGGGTCACCCCTCCACTTT	CASSPGQGFNGSPLHF
TRBV6-1	TRBJ2-1	NA	NA	TGTGCCAGCAGTGCTGGGGGGCTGGTCTACAATGAGCAGTTCTTC	CASSAGGLVYNEQFF
TRBV2	TRBJ1-4	few	NA	TGTGCCAGCAGTTCGACAGATCCTGCAACTAATGAAAAACTGTTTTTT	CASSSTDPATNEKLFF
TRBV27	TRBJ2-3	NA	TRBD1	TGTGCCAGCAGTTCCCTGGCGGGACAGGGGCGGGATACGCAGTATTTT	CASSSLAGQGRDTQYF
TRBV5-1	TRBJ2-3	NA	TRBD2	TGCGCCAGCAGCAAAGGGACTAGTTTTGGGGATACGCAGTATTTT	CASSKGTSFGDTQYF
TRBV6-5	TRBJ2-5	NA	NA	TGTGCCAGCAGTCCCTCGGACTATTGGTCCGGGGCCCAGTACTTC	CASSPSDYWSGAQYF
TRBV19	TRBJ2-1	NA	TRBD2	TGTGCCAGTAGTATTATGACTAGCGGGGGGGCCAATGAGCAGTTCTTC	CASSIMTSGGANEQFF
TRBV5-8	TRBJ1-1	NA	NA	TGTGCCAAGCGGAGGCAGGACACTGAAGCTTTCTTT	CAKRRQDTEAFF
TRBV1	TRBJ1-1	NA	NA	TGCACCAGCAGCCAAGCCCCCGGGGACCAAATGAACACTGAAGCTTTCTTT	CTSSQAPGDQMNTEAFF
TRBV2	TRBJ2-7	NA	TRBD1	TGTGCCAGCAGTAGATTACCGGGACAGGCTCCCCAGCAGTACTTC	CASSRLPGQAPQQYF
TRBV19	TRBJ1-5	NA	NA	TGTGCCAGTAGTCGCGCGAAGGGGGGTGGGAATCAGCCCCAGCATTTT	CASSRAKGGGNQPQHF
TRBV7-6	TRBJ2-3	NA	NA	TGTGCCAGCAGCCCCGGGACGACAGATACGCAGTATTTT	CASSPGTTDTQYF
TRBV5-1	TRBJ2-7	few	NA	TGCGCCAGCAGCTTGGAGCTAGCGATCTCCTACGAGCAGTACTTC	CASSLELAISYEQYF
TRBV6-1	TRBJ2-7	NA	TRBD2	TGTGCCAGCTGCCAAGCGGGGTTTTCCTACGAGCAGTACTTC	CASCQAGFSYEQYF
TRBV28	TRBJ1-2	NA	NA	TGTGCCGTAACAGGGATCTATGGCTACACCTTC	CAVTGIYGYTF
TRBV18	TRBJ2-1	NA	TRBD2	TGTGCCAGCTCACCTCCCGGGACTAGCGGGAGCAATGAGCAGTTCTTC	CASSPPGTSGSNEQFF
TRBV2	TRBJ1-1	NA	NA	TGTGCCAGCAGCGAGGACGTATCCCCGAACACTGAAGCTTTCTTT	CASSEDVSPNTEAFF
TRBV25-1	TRBJ2-3	NA	NA	TGTGCCAGCAGTTTAAGCACAGATACGCAGTATTTT	CASSLSTDTQYF
TRBV5-1	TRBJ2-2	NA	NA	TGCGCCAGCAGCATGGGGTTACTTAACACCGGGGAGCTGTTTTTT	CASSMGLLNTGELFF
TRBV30	TRBJ1-5	few	NA	TGTGCCTGGAGTGCAGATAGCAATCAGCCCCAGCATTTT	CAWSADSNQPQHF
TRBV18	TRBJ2-7	once	NA	TGTGCCAGCTCGTCGGGTTACGGTTACGAGCAGTACTTC	CASSSGYGYEQYF
TRBV7-2	TRBJ2-7	NA	NA	TGTGCCAGCAGCTCCCGGATGGGGGAGCAGTACTTC	CASSSRMGEQYF
TRBV19	TRBJ1-5	NA	NA	TGTGCCAGTAGTACTCAACCAGGGTCCGCTCAGCCCCAGCATTTT	CASSTQPGSAQPQHF
TRBV21-1	TRBJ1-3	NA	NA	TGTGCCAGCAGCACGAGGGACAGGGGGCAGCCTGGAAACACCATATATTTT	CASSTRDRGQPGNTIYF